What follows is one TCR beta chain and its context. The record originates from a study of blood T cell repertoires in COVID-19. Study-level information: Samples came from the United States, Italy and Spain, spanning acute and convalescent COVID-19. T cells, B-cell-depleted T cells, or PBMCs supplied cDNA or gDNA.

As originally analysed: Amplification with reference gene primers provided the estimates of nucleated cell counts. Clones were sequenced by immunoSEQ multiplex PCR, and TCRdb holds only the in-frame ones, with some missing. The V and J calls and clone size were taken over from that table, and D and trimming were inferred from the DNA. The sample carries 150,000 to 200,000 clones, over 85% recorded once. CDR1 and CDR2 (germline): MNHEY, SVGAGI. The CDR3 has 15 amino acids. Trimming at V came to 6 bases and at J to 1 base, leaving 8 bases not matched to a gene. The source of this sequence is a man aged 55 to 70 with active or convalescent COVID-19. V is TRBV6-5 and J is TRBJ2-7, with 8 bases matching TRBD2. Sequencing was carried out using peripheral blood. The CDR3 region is CASRRERETSYEQYF. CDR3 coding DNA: TGTGCCAGCAGGAGAGAGCGGGAGACGTCCTACGAGCAGTACTTC.